Each of the 27 T cell receptor beta chains below was sequenced from the same sample in a study of OX40 agonist ivuxolimab in advanced cancers. The library came from the immunoSEQ multiplex PCR assay. The immuneACCESS repertoire file appears here via TCRdb, limited to in-frame rearrangements. These files lack a portion of the clones; in checked studies, under half of the deficit traces to unresolved V genes, and the cause of the others is not known. This sample lists roughly 67,000 clones; about 88% were detected once. The top ten constitute about 0.26% of the sample. The specimen was CD4+ or CD8+ T cells sorted from blood, collected in a trial of the OX40 agonist ivuxolimab. The source is an adult with an advanced solid tumor such as melanoma, head and neck, liver or kidney cancer.

The V call is TRBV6-1, the J call TRBJ2-2, with D hard to call. Germline lookup yields CDR1 MNHNS and CDR2 SASEGT. CDR3 length equals 15 residues. Trimming took 10 bases from V and 0 from J, leaving 15 bases between them. This chain's CDR3 is CATLPRRANTGELFF. DNA for the CDR3: TGTGCCACCCTCCCCCGACGGGCGAACACCGGGGAGCTGTTTTTT.

The V gene is TRBV6-1, the J gene TRBJ2-7, with TRBD1 as a possible D gene (5 bases). The germline V gene encodes CDR1 MNHNS and CDR2 SASEGT. This CDR3 is built from 14 residues. V was shortened by 6 bases and J by 3 bases, with 15 bases between the two germline ends. CDR3 sequence reads: CASSEMTAYYEQYF. CDR3 sequence (DNA): TGTGCCAGCAGCGAGATGACAGCTTACTACGAGCAGTACTTC.

The rearrangement joins TRBV19 to TRBJ2-5; no firm D call. The V gene's germline CDR1 is LNHDA and CDR2 SQIVND (reference sequence). The germline V and J ends were trimmed by 3 bases and 2 bases, with 16 bases remaining between them. This CDR3 comprises 16 residues. Here the CDR3 reads CASSISPTIGQETQYF. The CDR3 bases are TGTGCCAGTAGTATCTCCCCCACAATAGGGCAAGAGACCCAGTACTTC.

The chain carries TRBV4-1 and TRBJ1-5; TRBD1 might be the D (6 bases). Germline-derived CDR1 and CDR2 are MGHRA and YSYEKL. V was cut by 0 bases and J by 4 bases, with 19 bases left in between. The CDR3 extends over 18 amino acids. The DNA of the CDR3 is TGCGCCAGCAGCCAAGAGTCCCGGGGGCAGGGTACAAATCAGCCCCAGCATTTT. This gives the protein CASSQESRGQGTNQPQHF.

The genes are TRBV10-3 and TRBJ2-1; 11 bases are shared with TRBD2. From germline, CDR1 is ENHRY and CDR2 SYGVKD. The CDR3 totals 16 residues. Losses at the gene ends were 5 bases for V and 5 bases for J; bases not matched to a gene: 8. This CDR3 is CAISTLAGGLNNEQFF. CDR3 coding DNA: TGTGCCATCAGTACCCTAGCGGGAGGCCTGAACAATGAGCAGTTCTTC.

The chain joins TRBV5-1 to TRBJ2-4; 12 nucleotides match TRBD1. The CDR3 consists of 16 residues. V gave up 4 bases and J gave up 7 bases; unmatched junction bases: 9. Germline V gene sequence: CDR1 SGHRS, CDR2 YFSETQ. The CDR3 loop reads CASSENVGQGANIQYF. Here the CDR3 DNA reads TGCGCCAGCAGCGAAAACGTGGGACAGGGGGCGAACATTCAGTACTTC.

This sequence joins TRBV5-1 and TRBJ2-7; perhaps D is TRBD1 or TRBD2 (6 bases each). CDR1 is SGHRS, CDR2 YFSETQ, per germline. The CDR3 extends over 14 amino acids. The V gene lost 0 bases and the J gene lost 2 bases, with 9 bases spanning the gap. CDR3 protein: CASSLEGGAYEQYF. CDR3 bases: TGCGCCAGCAGCTTGGAGGGGGGAGCCTACGAGCAGTACTTC.

The rearrangement uses TRBV27 and TRBJ2-1; D is undetermined. Trimming took off 8 bases at V and 10 bases at J, with 18 bases between the two ends. Germline V gene data show CDR1 as MNHEY and CDR2 as SMNVEV (reference sequence). CDR3 length: 13 amino acids. CDR3 loop: CASYRAPSLEQFF. The CDR3 DNA follows: TGTGCCAGCTACCGAGCACCTTCCTTGGAGCAGTTCTTC.

The chain joins TRBV5-1 to TRBJ2-4; 12 nucleotides align to TRBD2. Germline trimming cut 0 bases from V and 9 bases from J; bases unmatched to any gene: 10. The length of the CDR3 is 17 residues. Germline lookup yields CDR1 SGHRS and CDR2 YFSETQ. The CDR3 DNA sequence: TGCGCCAGCAGCTTGGAGACGATCGGGACTAGCGGGTTCATTCAGTACTTC. It specifies CASSLETIGTSGFIQYF.

J is TRBJ2-3 and V is TRBV19; 8 bases are shared with TRBD2. This CDR3 region has 16 residues. Germline loops: CDR1 LNHDA, CDR2 SQIVND (reference sequence). Germline trimming cut 0 bases from V and 4 bases from J; bases unmatched to any gene: 6. CDR3 loop: CASSIDPGTRADTQYF. CDR3 in DNA: TGTGCCAGTAGTATAGACCCCGGGACTAGGGCAGATACGCAGTATTTT. The full variable domain, in which reference TRBV19 and TRBJ2-3 provide the parts outside the CDR3, is DGGITQSPKYLFRKEGQNVTLSCEQNLNHDAMYWYRQDPGQGLRLIYYSQIVNDFQKGDIAEGYSVSREKKESFPLTVTSAQKNPTAFYLCASSIDPGTRADTQYFGPGTRLTVL.

CDR3 bases: TGTGCCAGTAGTATTAATCCGAACTATGGCTACACCTTC. This translates into CASSINPNYGYTF. The chain couples TRBV19 to TRBJ1-2; no reliable D call. Trimming shortened V by 3 bases and J by 2 bases, and 7 bases separated the two germline ends. This CDR3 is built from 13 residues. From germline, CDR1 is LNHDA and CDR2 SQIVND (reference sequence). The full variable domain, with the rest looked up from reference TRBV19 and TRBJ1-2, is DGGITQSPKYLFRKEGQNVTLSCEQNLNHDAMYWYRQDPGQGLRLIYYSQIVNDFQKGDIAEGYSVSREKKESFPLTVTSAQKNPTAFYLCASSINPNYGYTFGSGTRLTVV.

The V and J genes are TRBV10-3 and TRBJ2-7, with D unresolved. CDR1 is ENHRY, CDR2 SYGVKD, per germline. The CDR3 is 13 amino acids. V shed 6 bases and J shed 2 bases, with 11 bases lying between them. CDR3 in amino acids: CAIRPEFTYEQYF. CDR3 coding DNA: TGTGCCATCAGACCCGAATTTACCTACGAGCAGTACTTC.

The chain employs TRBV11-3 and TRBJ2-2; D remains ambiguous. The CDR3 is 13 amino acids. V was pared by 1 base and J by 4 bases, with 4 bases between. CDR1 and CDR2 (germline): SGHNT, YENEEA. DNA for the CDR3: TGTGCCAGCAGCTTAGTAGGCACCGGGGAGCTGTTTTTT. It encodes CASSLVGTGELFF.

The CDR3 reads CASGGGNTIYF. CDR3 sequence (DNA): TGTGCCAGCGGAGGGGGAAACACCATATATTTT. The rearrangement uses TRBV2 and TRBJ1-3; D is uncertain. Germline CDR1 SNHLY, CDR2 FYNNEI. This CDR3 spans 11 amino acids. The V gene lost 8 bases and the J gene lost 4 bases, with 6 bases spanning the gap.

V usage is TRBV16 and J usage is TRBJ1-1, with D unresolved. This CDR3 has 14 amino acids. Trimming removed 3 bases from V and 3 bases from J, with 11 bases in between. Germline-derived CDR1 and CDR2 are KGHSY and FQNENV. CDR3 DNA: TGTGCCAGCAGCCAGGCATGGGGATACACTGAAGCTTTCTTT. Its protein is CASSQAWGYTEAFF.

The J gene is TRBJ2-1, the V gene TRBV10-3; D may be TRBD2 (5 bases). The CDR3 extends over 15 amino acids. Looked up from germline, CDR1 is ENHRY and CDR2 is SYGVKD. V was shortened by 3 bases and J by 3 bases, with 12 bases between the two germline ends. The DNA for the CDR3 is TGTGCCATCAGTGACAGCGGTCCGTTCTACAATGAGCAGTTCTTC. Translating gives CAISDSGPFYNEQFF.

The chain employs TRBV2 and TRBJ2-7, with no clear D. V was cut by 6 bases and J by 3 bases, with 6 bases left in between. Germline V gene lookup returns CDR1 SNHLY and CDR2 FYNNEI. This CDR3 has 11 residues. In DNA, the CDR3 is TGTGCCAGCAGAAGATACTACGAGCAGTACTTC. Protein sequence: CASRRYYEQYF.

This chain connects TRBV7-9 to TRBJ1-4; 8 bases match TRBD1. V lost 5 bases and J lost 6; bases outside the gene matches: 8. This CDR3 spans 15 amino acids. Germline CDR1 reads SEHNR; CDR2 reads FQNEAQ (reference sequence). As DNA, the CDR3 is TGTGCCAGCAGCAGAAGACAGGGGTGGTATGAAAAACTGTTTTTT. This translates into CASSRRQGWYEKLFF. The whole variable domain, filled in from reference TRBV7-9 and TRBJ1-4, reads DTGVSQNPRHKITKRGQNVTFRCDPISEHNRLYWYRQTLGQGPEFLTYFQNEAQLEKSRLLSDRFSAERPKGSFSTLEIQRTEQGDSAMYLCASSRRQGWYEKLFFGSGTQLSVL.

The rearrangement joins TRBV20-1 to TRBJ2-5; D call uncertain. Germline V gives CDR1 DFQATT, CDR2 SNEGSKA (reference sequence). The CDR3 consists of 10 residues. The V gene lost 6 bases and the J gene lost 7 bases, with 9 bases spanning the gap. The CDR3 is CSAPVGTQYF. As DNA, the CDR3 is TGCAGTGCCCCCGTGGGGACCCAGTACTTC.

The genes are TRBV10-3 and TRBJ2-5; 10 bases align to TRBD1. The germline V gene has CDR1 ENHRY and CDR2 SYGVKD. V gave up 4 bases and J gave up 2 bases; unmatched junction bases: 4. The CDR3 extends over 15 amino acids. CDR3 region: CAISGRDRGQETQYF. The CDR3 DNA sequence: TGTGCCATCAGTGGGCGGGACAGGGGACAAGAGACCCAGTACTTC.

The chain couples TRBV5-4 to TRBJ2-3; 8 bases align to TRBD2. The V and J ends lost 3 bases and 6 bases, in that order; junction bases with no gene match: 3. Germline V gene sequence: CDR1 SGHNT, CDR2 YYREEE (reference sequence). CDR3 length equals 13 residues. CDR3 amino acids: CASSSTGGDTQYF. DNA for the CDR3: TGTGCCAGCAGCTCTACGGGAGGGGATACGCAGTATTTT.

This chain links TRBV7-8 with TRBJ2-7, with D perhaps matching TRBD1 or TRBD2 (5 bases each). V lost 1 base and J 0 bases, leaving 10 bases between the germline ends. CDR3 length: 15 amino acids. CDR1 and CDR2 from the germline V gene are SGHVS and FQNEAQ. DNA for the CDR3: TGTGCCAGCAGCTTAGTGGGGGAGATCTCCTACGAGCAGTACTTC. Translating gives CASSLVGEISYEQYF.

V and J are TRBV10-1 and TRBJ2-3, with D possibly matching TRBD2 (5 bases). Germline assignment: CDR1 WNHNN and CDR2 SYGVQD (reference sequence). V was clipped by 0 bases and J by 8 bases, with 12 bases between them. There are 14 residues in the CDR3. CDR3 DNA: TGCGCCAGCAGTGAGTCGTCGGTGGCGGGTACGCAGTATTTT. Its protein product is CASSESSVAGTQYF.

The CDR3 nucleotides are TGTGCCAGCAGCTTAGAATTAGTAACGGGAGGGTCGAATGAGCAGTTCTTC. It codes for CASSLELVTGGSNEQFF. The chain links TRBV7-8 to TRBJ2-1, with 8 nucleotides matching TRBD2. The CDR3 sequence is 17 residues long. The germline gives CDR1 SGHVS, CDR2 FQNEAQ. The ends lost 1 base at V and 7 bases at J; junction bases unmatched: 12.

Worth noting for this clone: Additional DNA sequences in this sample encode the identical CDR3. The chain links TRBV9 to TRBJ2-1, with 10 bases fitting TRBD2. Per germline, CDR1 SGDLS and CDR2 YYNGEE. V was clipped by 6 bases and J by 5 bases; unmatched bases: 14. The CDR3 has 17 amino acids. In DNA form, the CDR3 reads TGTGCCAGCACTTTGTGGACTAGCGGATCTCCTGACAATGAGCAGTTCTTC. Translating it yields CASTLWTSGSPDNEQFF.

The CDR3 here is CASSELATQATYGYTF. The CDR3 coding sequence is TGTGCCAGCAGTGAATTGGCGACCCAGGCGACCTATGGCTACACCTTC. V usage is TRBV6-1 and J usage is TRBJ1-2; D gene uncertain. CDR1 is MNHNS and CDR2 is SASEGT in the germline V gene. Trimming stripped 2 bases from V and 4 bases from J, with 17 bases between. There are 16 residues in the CDR3.

The chain joins TRBV19 to TRBJ1-1, with 7 nucleotides matching TRBD1. Germline-derived CDR1 and CDR2 are LNHDA and SQIVND (reference sequence). J lost 1 base, V lost 3 bases, and 8 bases had no gene match. CDR3 size: 16 residues. The DNA of the CDR3 is TGTGCCAGTAGTATCCGGGCACAGGGGACGAACACTGAAGCTTTCTTT. Protein: CASSIRAQGTNTEAFF.